The 25 T cell receptor beta chains given below trace back to one sample, sequenced in a study of PD-1 blockade in classical Hodgkin lymphoma. Profiling relied on immunoSEQ multiplex PCR, and the TCRdb table lists in-frame clones only, not all of them. This sample carries fewer than 40,000 clones, under 90% of them seen once, and the ten largest clones take about 0.82%. Indicated time point: cycle 4 day 1 (C4D1), after 6 weeks of nivolumab. With no exception, relapse followed autologous stem cell transplantation in all patients, and brentuximab vedotin exposure varied. Negative magnetic selection isolated CD4+ T cells from thawed PBMCs. The sequencing here drew on CD4+ T cells from blood, taken before the fourth cycle of nivolumab. All receptors come from a human donor with classical Hodgkin lymphoma.

This chain joins TRBV20-1 and TRBJ2-3, with D unresolved. Germline CDR1 is DFQATT and CDR2 is SNEGSKA (reference sequence). Trimming left V 7 bases short and J 9 bases short, with 14 bases between. The CDR3 is made up of 11 amino acids. The CDR3 loop is CSVPLEFTQYF. As DNA, the CDR3 is TGCAGTGTCCCGTTGGAATTCACGCAGTATTTT.

The chain combines TRBV25-1 with TRBJ1-1; no firm D call. Looked up from germline, CDR1 is MGHDK and CDR2 is SYGVNS. CDR3 length equals 11 residues. Trimming took 10 bases from V and 1 from J, leaving 7 bases between them. This CDR3 reads CATIRNTEAFF. The CDR3 DNA is TGTGCCACGATCAGGAACACTGAAGCTTTCTTT.

The rearrangement links TRBV2 to TRBJ2-2; the D gene is possibly TRBD1 (6 bases). Trimming removed 5 bases from V and 4 bases from J, with 14 bases in between. Germline values: CDR1 SNHLY, CDR2 FYNNEI. The CDR3 runs 15 residues. CDR3 amino acids: CASSPDRLPTGELFF. The DNA of the CDR3 is TGTGCCAGCAGTCCTGACAGGCTTCCCACCGGGGAGCTGTTTTTT.

J is TRBJ1-2 and V is TRBV11-2; perhaps TRBD1 as D (5 bases). Germline CDR1 is SGHAT and CDR2 is FQNNGV. V gave up 6 bases and J gave up 4 bases, with 18 bases separating them. The CDR3 is 15 amino acids. The CDR3 spells CASSSRWRGSYGYTF. In DNA, the CDR3 is TGTGCCAGCAGTTCCCGGTGGAGGGGCAGCTATGGCTACACCTTC.

V is TRBV29-1 and J is TRBJ1-1; no clear D gene. Germline V gives CDR1 SQVTM, CDR2 ANQGSEA. The CDR3 consists of 13 residues. Deletions cut 4 bases from V and 1 base from J, with 10 bases between. The CDR3 region is CSVGGGWNTEAFF. CDR3 DNA sequence: TGCAGCGTTGGCGGCGGCTGGAACACTGAAGCTTTCTTT.

This chain links TRBV9 with TRBJ2-1; 8 bases match TRBD2. Unmatched junction bases numbered 9, after V lost 2 bases and J lost 2 bases. CDR1 is SGDLS and CDR2 is YYNGEE in the germline V gene. The length of the CDR3 is 17 residues. The CDR3 nucleotides read TGTGCCAGCAGCGTGGGCGGGGGGCCAGGCCCCTACAATGAGCAGTTCTTC. Translated, it gives CASSVGGGPGPYNEQFF. The variable domain in full, with the rest retrieved from reference TRBV9 and TRBJ2-1, is DSGVTQTPKHLITATGQRVTLRCSPRSGDLSVYWYQQSLDQGLQFLIQYYNGEERAKGNILERFSAQQFPDLHSELNLSSLELGDSALYFCASSVGGGPGPYNEQFFGPGTRLTVL.

This chain links TRBV28 with TRBJ1-2; tentative D call: TRBD1 (6 bases). CDR3 length: 17 residues. V lost 5 bases to trimming and J lost 4 bases, with 23 bases between them. CDR1 is MDHEN and CDR2 is SYDVKM in the germline V gene. The CDR3 here is CASSRTGLFRPSYGYTF. CDR3 bases: TGTGCCAGCAGTCGTACAGGGCTTTTCCGGCCTAGCTATGGCTACACCTTC.

The rearrangement uses TRBV5-1 and TRBJ2-2; possibly TRBD2 for D (5 bases). Trimming removed 4 bases from V and 6 bases from J, with 19 bases in between. This CDR3 has 16 amino acids. The germline V gene encodes CDR1 SGHRS and CDR2 YFSETQ. CDR3 sequence (DNA): TGCGCCAGCAGCCTTAACGGGAAGACTTTATCCGGGGAGCTGTTTTTT. It specifies CASSLNGKTLSGELFF.

J is TRBJ2-4 and V is TRBV13; D not resolved. The CDR3 loop spans 14 amino acids. V was shortened by 6 bases and J by 1 base, with 10 bases between the two germline ends. Germline CDR1 is PRHDT and CDR2 is FYEKMQ (reference sequence). In nucleotides, the CDR3 is TGTGCCAGCAGACGCAGTACCGCCAAAAACATTCAGTACTTC. This gives the protein CASRRSTAKNIQYF. Full variable domain (outside the CDR3, taken from reference TRBV13 and TRBJ2-4): AAGVIQSPRHLIKEKRETATLKCYPIPRHDTVYWYQQGPGQDPQFLISFYEKMQSDKGSIPDRFSAQQFSDYHSELNMSSLELGDSALYFCASRRSTAKNIQYFGAGTRLSVL.

J is TRBJ1-5 and V is TRBV7-2; D may be TRBD1 (5 bases). The CDR3 sequence is 16 residues long. The germline gives CDR1 SGHTA, CDR2 FQGNSA. Trimming left V 0 bases short and J 0 bases short, with 9 bases between. CDR3 sequence: CASSLAGTNSNQPQHF. The DNA for the CDR3 is TGTGCCAGCAGCTTAGCCGGGACTAATAGCAATCAGCCCCAGCATTTT.

The rearrangement uses TRBV11-1 and TRBJ2-5; no clear D. Per the germline V gene, CDR1 is SGHAT and CDR2 is FQDESV (reference sequence). With 5 bases removed from V and 5 bases from J, the gap between germline ends came to 9 bases. The CDR3 is 12 residues long. In nucleotides, the CDR3 is TGTGCCAGCAGCAAGCTAAGGGAGACCCAGTACTTC. Its translation: CASSKLRETQYF.

This rearrangement joins TRBV19 to TRBJ1-4; 7 bases are shared with TRBD1. CDR1 is LNHDA, CDR2 SQIVND, per germline (reference sequence). V shed 5 bases and J 5 bases; nucleotides not matched to a gene: 8. This CDR3 is 15 amino acids long. The CDR3 DNA follows: TGTGCCAGTAGTGCCCCAGGGGGGCGGAATGAAAAACTGTTTTTT. It specifies CASSAPGGRNEKLFF.

The chain recombines TRBV30 with TRBJ2-7; D is possibly TRBD1 (6 bases). This CDR3 has 13 residues. Trimming shortened V by 0 bases and J by 1 base, and 7 bases separated the two germline ends. Germline V CDR1 and CDR2: GTSNPN, SVGIG (reference sequence). CDR3 residues: CAWSVDRSYEQYF. CDR3 coding DNA: TGTGCCTGGAGTGTCGACAGGTCCTACGAGCAGTACTTC.

V and J are TRBV6-5 and TRBJ1-5; TRBD1 agrees at 7 bases. The V gene end was trimmed by 9 bases and the J gene end by 5 bases; junction bases not matched to a gene: 7. Per the germline V gene, CDR1 is MNHEY and CDR2 is SVGAGI. This CDR3 region has 13 residues. CDR3 DNA sequence: TGTGCCAGTATGAGGGGGCGCGATCAGCCCCAGCATTTT. Its protein product is CASMRGRDQPQHF.

J is TRBJ1-5 and V is TRBV15, with D possibly being TRBD1 (5 bases). V gave up 2 bases and J gave up 6 bases, with 17 bases separating them. This CDR3 has 16 residues. Germline V lookup: CDR1 LNHNV, CDR2 YYDKDF (reference sequence). CDR3 sequence (DNA): TGTGCCACCAGCAGATTGACGGGGCGGAGCCCTCAGCCCCAGCATTTT. Its translation: CATSRLTGRSPQPQHF.

V is TRBV5-4 and J is TRBJ2-7; D not resolved. Trimming stripped 4 bases from V and 0 bases from J, with 14 bases between. CDR3 length: 15 residues. Germline V CDR1 and CDR2: SGHNT, YYREEE (reference sequence). CDR3 sequence reads: CASSPNILRSYEQYF. The CDR3 bases are TGTGCCAGCAGCCCCAACATCCTCCGCTCCTACGAGCAGTACTTC.

The rearrangement links TRBV6-5 to TRBJ2-5; 7 bases match TRBD2. The CDR3 has 14 residues. V dropped 6 bases and J dropped 2; count of bases not matched to a gene: 6. Germline CDR1 and CDR2: MNHEY and SVGAGI. DNA for the CDR3: TGTGCCAGCAGAGCGGGACGGTCACAAGAGACCCAGTACTTC. Translated: CASRAGRSQETQYF.

This clone was counted between two and nine times. The V gene is TRBV4-2, the J gene TRBJ1-1; D gene unclear. Trimming left V 1 base short and J 4 bases short, with 13 bases between. This CDR3 contains 15 residues. Per germline, CDR1 LGHNA and CDR2 YNFKEQ. CDR3 in amino acids: CASSQVSIPTTEAFF. CDR3 DNA: TGTGCCAGCAGCCAAGTATCGATCCCGACCACTGAAGCTTTCTTT.

The V and J genes are TRBV5-6 and TRBJ2-5; D unclear. The CDR3 is 15 amino acids. Germline CDR1 is SGHDT and CDR2 is YYEEEE. Trimming removed 4 bases from V and 5 bases from J, with 18 bases in between. CDR3 coding DNA: TGTGCCAGCAGCCCCGTTCCGGGTCTGGGGGAGACCCAGTACTTC. As protein: CASSPVPGLGETQYF.

V is TRBV5-1 and J is TRBJ1-6, with D hard to call. V gave up 0 bases and J gave up 6 bases, with 7 bases separating them. This CDR3 is built from 14 residues. Per the germline V gene, CDR1 is SGHRS and CDR2 is YFSETQ. The CDR3 region has the DNA TGCGCCAGCAGCTTGGATCTGACTAATTCACCCCTCCACTTT. Amino acids: CASSLDLTNSPLHF.

This clone came up once. CDR3 protein: CASSQGVSGNTIYF. CDR3 DNA sequence: TGTGCCAGCAGCCAAGGGGTATCTGGAAACACCATATATTTT. V is TRBV11-2 and J is TRBJ1-3, with a tentative D call TRBD1 (5 bases). Germline CDR1 SGHAT, CDR2 FQNNGV. This CDR3 region has 14 residues. Trimming removed 5 bases from V and 1 base from J, with 9 bases in between.

The V gene is TRBV6-5, the J gene TRBJ2-1; D could derive from TRBD1 or TRBD2 (5 bases each). This CDR3 comprises 13 residues. Germline V CDR1 and CDR2: MNHEY, SVGAGI. V lost 7 bases and J 4 bases, leaving 11 bases between the germline ends. As DNA, the CDR3 is TGTGCCAGCAATTCCGGGGCGTACAATGAGCAGTTCTTC. The encoded protein is CASNSGAYNEQFF.

This chain connects TRBV5-1 to TRBJ1-1; D remains unclear. The CDR3 loop spans 14 amino acids. Trimming removed 6 bases from V and 1 base from J, with 13 bases in between. Germline loops: CDR1 SGHRS, CDR2 YFSETQ. CDR3 nucleotide sequence: TGCGCCAGCACCCTAGAAACAGCGAACACTGAAGCTTTCTTT. It codes for CASTLETANTEAFF. The variable domain in full, with the rest retrieved from reference TRBV5-1 and TRBJ1-1, is KAGVTQTPRYLIKTRGQQVTLSCSPISGHRSVSWYQQTPGQGLQFLFEYFSETQRNKGNFPGRFSGRQFSNSRSEMNVSTLELGDSALYLCASTLETANTEAFFGQGTRLTVV.

This clone has more than one count but fewer than ten. This rearrangement joins TRBV5-1 to TRBJ1-2, with 9 bases fitting TRBD1. The germline gives CDR1 SGHRS, CDR2 YFSETQ. The CDR3 has 16 amino acids. The ends lost 4 bases at V and 2 bases at J; junction bases unmatched: 9. The CDR3 DNA sequence: TGCGCCAGCAGCCCCGAAGGGACAGGGATAAACTATGGCTACACCTTC. It encodes CASSPEGTGINYGYTF.

The rearrangement uses TRBV9 and TRBJ1-6; 11 bases are shared with TRBD1. Germline CDR1 SGDLS, CDR2 YYNGEE. Trimming removed 0 bases from V and 6 bases from J; junction bases left unmatched: 2. CDR3 length: 16 residues. CDR3 nucleotide sequence: TGTGCCAGCAGCGTAGAGGGACAGGGGGGTAATTCACCCCTCCACTTT. It is translated as CASSVEGQGGNSPLHF.